These 27 T cell receptor beta chains share one sample of origin, sequenced in a study of blood T cell repertoires in COVID-19. The table came from immunoSEQ multiplex PCR; TCRdb's copy has only in-frame clones and leaves some out. The profile shows 350,000 to 450,000 clones, around 87% of them singletons. The specimen was PBMCs or T cells enriched from blood (not recorded which). The source of these receptors is a middle-aged man in a cohort exposed to, infected with or recovered from COVID-19 (not recorded which).

The chain recombines TRBV11-1 with TRBJ1-1; D not certain. CDR1 is SGHAT, CDR2 FQDESV, per germline (reference sequence). The CDR3 has 13 residues. V was pared by 5 bases and J by 4 bases, with 11 bases between. DNA for the CDR3: TGTGCCAGCAGCCTCCAGGCTTTCACTGAAGCTTTCTTT. This translates into CASSLQAFTEAFF.

V usage is TRBV30 and J usage is TRBJ1-1; tentatively, D is TRBD1 (6 bases). V lost 5 bases and J 1 base, leaving 11 bases between the germline ends. The CDR3 is 13 residues long. Looked up from germline, CDR1 is GTSNPN and CDR2 is SVGIG (reference sequence). This CDR3 reads CAWSTGSNTEAFF. CDR3 DNA: TGTGCCTGGTCGACAGGATCGAACACTGAAGCTTTCTTT.

This clone was seen once. This chain joins TRBV18 and TRBJ1-2; 9 nucleotides match TRBD1. Germline CDR1 is KGHSH and CDR2 is LQKENI. Trimming cost V 8 bases and J 8 bases; bases outside gene matches: 6. The CDR3 contains 12 residues. The CDR3 bases are TGTGCCAGCGAAGGACAGGGGTCGGGCTACACCTTC. Its translation is CASEGQGSGYTF.

The chain's CDR3 is CASSLQGVGEKLFF. The CDR3 DNA is TGTGCCAGCAGCCTACAGGGGGTAGGGGAAAAACTGTTTTTT. V gene TRBV2 combines with J gene TRBJ1-4; 8 nucleotides line up with TRBD1. From germline, CDR1 is SNHLY and CDR2 FYNNEI. V shed 6 bases and J 8 bases; nucleotides not matched to a gene: 8. The CDR3 is made up of 14 amino acids.

The chain combines TRBV5-1 with TRBJ2-7; TRBD1 agrees at 11 bases. The length of the CDR3 is 14 residues. CDR1 is SGHRS and CDR2 is YFSETQ in the germline V gene. Trimming at V came to 4 bases and at J to 7 bases, leaving 7 bases not matched to a gene. In DNA, the CDR3 is TGCGCCAGCAGCGAAGGACAGGGGGCGGGAGAGCAGTACTTC. Amino acid sequence: CASSEGQGAGEQYF.

CDR3 in DNA: TGTGCCAGCAGTGATCTAGCGGGAAGGAATGAGCAGTTCTTC. Protein product: CASSDLAGRNEQFF. The chain combines TRBV2 with TRBJ2-1, with 9 bases lining up with TRBD2. This CDR3 contains 14 residues. V trimming: 3 bases; J trimming: 7 bases; junction bases outside the gene matches: 4. CDR1 SNHLY and CDR2 FYNNEI come from the germline V gene.

This rearrangement joins TRBV2 to TRBJ1-2, with 10 positions matching TRBD1. Losses at the gene ends were 7 bases for V and 3 bases for J; bases not matched to a gene: 5. The V gene's germline CDR1 is SNHLY and CDR2 FYNNEI. This CDR3 comprises 14 residues. The CDR3 region has the DNA TGTGCCAGCACCACGACAGGGGGCGACTATGGCTACACCTTC. Protein: CASTTTGGDYGYTF. Full variable domain (rest looked up from reference TRBV2 and TRBJ1-2): EPEVTQTPSHQVTQMGQEVILRCVPISNHLYFYWYRQILGQKVEFLVSFYNNEISEKSEIFDDQFSVERPDGSNFTLKIRSTKLEDSAMYFCASTTTGGDYGYTFGSGTRLTVV.

The CDR3 DNA follows: TGTGCCAGCAGCAACCGGGACAGCTCCTACGAGCAGTACTTC. This codes for CASSNRDSSYEQYF. The chain carries TRBV21-1 and TRBJ2-7; the table names TRBD1, a call not compared with the DNA. TRBV21-1 is reported as a pseudogene. The CDR3 runs to 14 residues.

V is TRBV28 and J is TRBJ2-7; 9 bases map to TRBD2. Germline V lookup: CDR1 MDHEN, CDR2 SYDVKM. The CDR3 consists of 13 residues. After removal of 6 bases from V and 6 bases from J, the junction contained 6 bases not matched to a gene. This CDR3 reads CASRGTSSGEQYF. The CDR3 nucleotides are TGTGCCAGCAGAGGGACTAGCTCGGGCGAGCAGTACTTC.

The table lists this clone with a count of one. The V gene is TRBV5-1, the J gene TRBJ2-2; 11 bases map to TRBD2. This CDR3 is 16 amino acids long. CDR1 and CDR2 (germline): SGHRS, YFSETQ. The V gene end was trimmed by 4 bases and the J gene end by 5 bases; junction bases not matched to a gene: 7. In DNA form, the CDR3 reads TGCGCCAGCAGCCCCTCGGGACTAGCGGTAACCGGGGAGCTGTTTTTT. This codes for CASSPSGLAVTGELFF.

The chain joins TRBV2 to TRBJ2-3, with 11 nucleotides matching TRBD2. This CDR3 region has 15 residues. Germline V lookup: CDR1 SNHLY, CDR2 FYNNEI. V dropped 6 bases and J dropped 0; count of bases not matched to a gene: 2. The CDR3 reads CASSRTSGSTDTQYF. The CDR3 DNA follows: TGTGCCAGCAGCCGGACTAGCGGGAGCACAGATACGCAGTATTTT.

This rearrangement joins TRBV9 to TRBJ1-2; D is undetermined. The CDR3 has 13 residues. Trimming removed 3 bases at V and 7 bases at J, with 13 bases between. Germline V gene data show CDR1 as SGDLS and CDR2 as YYNGEE. CDR3 loop: CASSDSGGGGYTF. CDR3 bases: TGTGCCAGCAGCGACTCAGGTGGAGGTGGCTACACCTTC.

The chain employs TRBV7-7 and TRBJ2-1; TRBD2 matches 9 bases. Germline assignment: CDR1 SSHAT and CDR2 FNYEAQ (reference sequence). The CDR3 spans 16 residues. The J segment lost 4 bases and the V segment lost 5 bases, leaving 9 bases of the junction unmatched. The DNA for the CDR3 is TGTGCCAGCAGCCCAGGGGTTGCGGGAGGGTACAATGAGCAGTTCTTC. Translating gives CASSPGVAGGYNEQFF.

The rearrangement links TRBV25-1 to TRBJ1-5; a weak D match, TRBD1 (6 bases). CDR1 and CDR2 from the germline V gene are MGHDK and SYGVNS. This CDR3 has 16 residues. The V and J ends lost 4 bases and 0 bases respectively, with 13 bases between them. The CDR3 coding sequence is TGTGCCAGCAGTGGGACAGCTTCCCCTAGCAATCAGCCCCAGCATTTT. This encodes CASSGTASPSNQPQHF. Based on the CDR3 plus reference TRBV25-1 and TRBJ1-5, the full variable domain is EADIYQTPRYLVIGTGKKITLECSQTMGHDKMYWYQQDPGMELHLIHYSYGVNSTEKGDLSSESTVSRIRTEHFPLTLESARPSHTSQYLCASSGTASPSNQPQHFGDGTRLSIL.

The chain uses TRBV9 and TRBJ1-1; no clear D gene. Germline V gives CDR1 SGDLS, CDR2 YYNGEE. The V gene lost 3 bases and the J gene lost 0 bases, with 6 bases spanning the gap. CDR3 length: 13 residues. This CDR3 reads CASSANLNTEAFF. Written as DNA, the CDR3 is TGTGCCAGCAGCGCAAACTTGAACACTGAAGCTTTCTTT.

The V gene is TRBV19, the J gene TRBJ1-6; TRBD1 matches at 9 bases. The CDR3 has 15 residues. V shed 5 bases and J 9 bases; nucleotides not matched to a gene: 8. Germline values: CDR1 LNHDA, CDR2 SQIVND (reference sequence). For the CDR3, the DNA is TGTGCCAGTAGTTCGGGACAGGGAGTGCGTTCACCCCTCCACTTT. Translated, it gives CASSSGQGVRSPLHF.

The rearrangement joins TRBV5-6 to TRBJ2-2; TRBD1 is a possible D gene (7 bases). Germline V lookup: CDR1 SGHDT, CDR2 YYEEEE. The CDR3 totals 18 residues. V was trimmed by 0 bases and J by 0 bases, leaving 15 bases between them. The CDR3 reads CASSLGQGGTTNTGELFF. The CDR3 region has the DNA TGTGCCAGCAGCTTGGGGCAGGGGGGTACTACGAACACCGGGGAGCTGTTTTTT.

The genes are TRBV19 and TRBJ2-1; 9 bases are a match to TRBD2. Germline CDR1 and CDR2: LNHDA and SQIVND (reference sequence). The CDR3 loop spans 15 amino acids. The junction had 8 bases not matched to a gene; V was cut back by 6 bases and J by 5 bases. CDR3 residues: CASRKTAGGDNEQFF. CDR3 DNA: TGTGCCAGTAGGAAAACAGCGGGAGGCGACAATGAGCAGTTCTTC.

The rearrangement uses TRBV6-5 and TRBJ2-3; D gene unclear. This CDR3 region has 15 residues. Trimming removed 6 bases at V and 8 bases at J, with 21 bases between. CDR1 and CDR2 from the germline V gene are MNHEY and SVGAGI. As DNA, the CDR3 is TGTGCCAGCAGGTCTCCCGGGTCCACCGAGGCTACGCAGTATTTT. This encodes CASRSPGSTEATQYF.

V gene TRBV9 combines with J gene TRBJ1-5, with D perhaps TRBD1 (5 bases). Trimming removed 2 bases at V and 4 bases at J, with 7 bases between. Germline CDR1 is SGDLS and CDR2 is YYNGEE. The CDR3 totals 13 residues. The CDR3 loop reads CASSVGQNQPQHF. The CDR3 DNA follows: TGTGCCAGCAGCGTCGGACAAAATCAGCCCCAGCATTTT.

This clone was detected only once. The J gene is TRBJ2-5, the V gene TRBV18, with 9 bases matching TRBD2. Looked up from germline, CDR1 is KGHSH and CDR2 is LQKENI. The CDR3 totals 16 residues. Unmatched junction bases numbered 9, after V lost 3 bases and J lost 4 bases. The CDR3 nucleotides are TGTGCCAGCTCACCGATGGCTAGCGGGATGGGAGAGACCCAGTACTTC. The encoded protein is CASSPMASGMGETQYF.

This chain uses TRBV2 with TRBJ2-1; 8 positions agree with TRBD2. The CDR3 covers 15 residues. In germline, CDR1 is SNHLY, CDR2 FYNNEI. V trimming: 2 bases; J trimming: 7 bases; junction bases outside the gene matches: 7. The CDR3 region is CASSEIGGRLNEQFF. The CDR3 DNA sequence: TGTGCCAGCAGTGAAATTGGCGGGAGGTTAAATGAGCAGTTCTTC.

This clone occurred once. The CDR3: CASAPGINTYNEQFF. CDR3 DNA: TGTGCCAGCGCCCCCGGGATAAATACCTACAATGAGCAGTTCTTC. The V gene is TRBV27, the J gene TRBJ2-1, with TRBD2 as a possible D gene (5 bases). CDR3 length: 15 residues. Germline CDR1 reads MNHEY; CDR2 reads SMNVEV (reference sequence). Trimming shortened V by 8 bases and J by 2 bases, and 16 bases separated the two germline ends.

The V call is TRBV6-2 or TRBV6-3, the J call TRBJ2-3, with 11 bases matching TRBD2. V was clipped by 4 bases and J by 2 bases; unmatched bases: 8. This CDR3 has 17 residues. Germline V gene data show CDR1 as MNHEY and CDR2 as SVGEGT. The CDR3 nucleotides are TGTGCCAGCAGTTCCCCGATGACTAGCGGGGCCACAGATACGCAGTATTTT. Encoded protein: CASSSPMTSGATDTQYF.

The rearrangement links TRBV27 to TRBJ2-7, with 9 bases fitting TRBD1. Germline CDR1 reads MNHEY; CDR2 reads SMNVEV (reference sequence). This CDR3 contains 13 residues. The V segment lost 8 bases and the J segment 4 bases; nucleotides outside the gene matches: 6. The CDR3 coding sequence is TGTGCCAGCGCTCCGGGACAGGGTTACGAGCAGTACTTC. Encoded protein: CASAPGQGYEQYF.

The rearrangement joins TRBV19 to TRBJ1-5; no definite D call. Germline V gives CDR1 LNHDA, CDR2 SQIVND (reference sequence). V lost 7 bases and J lost 7, with 17 bases in between. The CDR3 has 14 amino acids. CDR3 protein: CASTLEPSYQPQHF. The CDR3 region has the DNA TGTGCCAGTACCCTCGAGCCCTCTTACCAGCCCCAGCATTTT.

This chain connects TRBV28 to TRBJ2-7, with 10 bases that match TRBD1. CDR3 length equals 17 residues. V lost 5 bases to trimming and J lost 5 bases; unmatched junction nucleotides: 15. Germline V gene lookup returns CDR1 MDHEN and CDR2 SYDVKM. The chain's CDR3 is CASSPHPGQGVSHEQYF. The CDR3 bases are TGTGCCAGCAGTCCACACCCTGGACAGGGGGTTTCTCACGAGCAGTACTTC.